This is a list of T cell receptor beta chains from one sample in a study of blood T cells in healthy people across ages. TCRdb ran MiXCR on the 5' RACE reads and lists one entry per CDR3 protein. The sample holds over 1,500,000 distinct CDR3 sequences, roughly 43% seen once. Sequencing was done on a sample of blood. The receptors shown here come from a human donor in good health. Both conserved end residues are part of each CDR3.

V: TRBV4-3; J: TRBJ2-7; CDR3: CASSRLGGQGSEQYF
V: TRBV5-1; J: TRBJ2-4; CDR3: CASSEPGRIPEQYF
V: TRBV5-1; J: TRBJ2-5; CDR3: CASSLGTSGVQETQYF
V: TRBV6-2/TRBV6-3; J: TRBJ2-6; CDR3: CAKMDRGFSGANVLTF
V: TRBV5-1; J: TRBJ1-1; CDR3: CASSLAAGTGTEAFF
V: TRBV7-2; J: TRBJ1-2; CDR3: CASSLRAGADYLNYGYTF
V: TRBV12-3/TRBV12-4; J: TRBJ1-4; CDR3: CASQDRVIEKLFF
V: TRBV4-2; J: TRBJ1-4; CDR3: CASSQAPRAEKLFF
V: TRBV7-3; J: TRBJ2-2; CDR3: CASSLRPPGQGGTGELFF
V: TRBV14; J: TRBJ1-1; CDR3: CASSRIAGALLMNTEAFF
V: TRBV15; J: TRBJ2-2; CDR3: CATSRGRGANTGELFF
V: TRBV7-9; J: TRBJ2-4; CDR3: CASSIFSGPGRNIQYF
V: TRBV15; J: TRBJ2-5; CDR3: CATSRGRDDEKETQYF
V: TRBV4-2; J: TRBJ2-1; CDR3: CASSQGSQAGAMSSYNEQFF
V: TRBV7-2; J: TRBJ2-3; CDR3: CASTEGAGIGDTQYF
V: TRBV12-3/TRBV12-4; J: TRBJ2-7; CDR3: CASSMTGLYEQYF
V: TRBV6-6; J: TRBJ2-5; CDR3: CASRTSGGAFRETQYF
V: TRBV6-1; J: TRBJ2-5; CDR3: CASFLGGEETQYF
V: TRBV6-2/TRBV6-3; J: TRBJ2-5; CDR3: CASSFRPGHTGRETQYF
V: TRBV20-1; J: TRBJ2-3; CDR3: CSAGQGLGTQYF